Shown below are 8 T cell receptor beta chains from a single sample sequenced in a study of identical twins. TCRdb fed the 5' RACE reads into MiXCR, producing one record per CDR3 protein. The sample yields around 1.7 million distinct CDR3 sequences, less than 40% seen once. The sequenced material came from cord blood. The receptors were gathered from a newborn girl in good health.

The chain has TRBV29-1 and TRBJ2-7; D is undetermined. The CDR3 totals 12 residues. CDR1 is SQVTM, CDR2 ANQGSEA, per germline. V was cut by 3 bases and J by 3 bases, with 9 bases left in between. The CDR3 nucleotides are TGCAGCGTTGACGCGGCAGGCTACGAGCAGTACTTC. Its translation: CSVDAAGYEQYF.

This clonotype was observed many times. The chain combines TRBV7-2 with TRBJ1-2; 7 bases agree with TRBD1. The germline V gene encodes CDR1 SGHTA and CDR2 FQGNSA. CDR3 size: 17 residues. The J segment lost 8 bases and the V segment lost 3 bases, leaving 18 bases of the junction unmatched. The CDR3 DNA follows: TGTGCCAGCAGCTTTTACCCCGGGACAGCCCCTTCTACCGGCTACACCTTC. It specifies CASSFYPGTAPSTGYTF. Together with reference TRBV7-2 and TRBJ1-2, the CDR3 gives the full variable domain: GAGVSQSPSNKVTEKGKDVELRCDPISGHTALYWYRQSLGQGLEFLIYFQGNSAPDKSGLPSDRFSAERTGGSVSTLTIQRTQQEDSAVYLCASSFYPGTAPSTGYTFGSGTRLTVV.

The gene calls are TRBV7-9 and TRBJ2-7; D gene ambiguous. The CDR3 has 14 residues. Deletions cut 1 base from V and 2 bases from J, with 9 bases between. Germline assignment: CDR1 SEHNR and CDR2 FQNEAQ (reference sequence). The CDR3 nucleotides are TGTGCCAGCAGCTTAGGAGGCTTCACCTACGAGCAGTACTTC. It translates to CASSLGGFTYEQYF.

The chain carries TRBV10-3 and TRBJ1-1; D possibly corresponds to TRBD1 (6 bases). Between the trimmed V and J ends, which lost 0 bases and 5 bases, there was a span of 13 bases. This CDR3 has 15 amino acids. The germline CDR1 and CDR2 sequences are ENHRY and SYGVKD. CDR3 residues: CAISESVGGGTEAFF. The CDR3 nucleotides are TGTGCCATCAGTGAGTCGGTAGGGGGAGGGACTGAAGCTTTCTTT.

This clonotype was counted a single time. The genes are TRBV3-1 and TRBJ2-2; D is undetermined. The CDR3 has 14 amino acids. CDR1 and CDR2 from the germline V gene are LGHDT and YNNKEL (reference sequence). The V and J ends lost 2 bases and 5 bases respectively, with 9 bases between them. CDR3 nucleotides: TGTGCCAGCAGCCAACTGGCCGTTACCGGGGAGCTGTTTTTT. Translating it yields CASSQLAVTGELFF. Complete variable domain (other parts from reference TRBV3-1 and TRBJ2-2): DTAVSQTPKYLVTQMGNDKSIKCEQNLGHDTMYWYKQDSKKFLKIMFSYNNKELIINETVPNRFSPKSPDKAHLNLHINSLELGDSAVYFCASSQLAVTGELFFGEGSRLTVL.

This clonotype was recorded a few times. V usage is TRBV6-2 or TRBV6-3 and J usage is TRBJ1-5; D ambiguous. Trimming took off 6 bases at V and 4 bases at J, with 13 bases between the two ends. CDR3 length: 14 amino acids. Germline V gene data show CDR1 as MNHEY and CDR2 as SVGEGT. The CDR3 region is CASRKEGNNQPQHF. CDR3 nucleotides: TGTGCCAGCAGGAAAGAGGGAAATAATCAGCCCCAGCATTTT.

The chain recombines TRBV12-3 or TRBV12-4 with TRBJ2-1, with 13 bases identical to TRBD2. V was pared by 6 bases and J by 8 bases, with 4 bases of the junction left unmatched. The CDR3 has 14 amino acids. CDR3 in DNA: TGTGCCAGCAGGACTAGCGGGGGGTCAGATGAGCAGTTCTTC. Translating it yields CASRTSGGSDEQFF.

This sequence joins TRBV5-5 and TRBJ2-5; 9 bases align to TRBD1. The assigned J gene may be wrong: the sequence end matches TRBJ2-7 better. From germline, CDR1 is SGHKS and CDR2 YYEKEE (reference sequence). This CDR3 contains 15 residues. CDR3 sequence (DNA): TGTGCCAGCAGTCCCACCGCGGGACAGGGCTACGAGCAGTACTTC. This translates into CASSPTAGQGYEQYF.